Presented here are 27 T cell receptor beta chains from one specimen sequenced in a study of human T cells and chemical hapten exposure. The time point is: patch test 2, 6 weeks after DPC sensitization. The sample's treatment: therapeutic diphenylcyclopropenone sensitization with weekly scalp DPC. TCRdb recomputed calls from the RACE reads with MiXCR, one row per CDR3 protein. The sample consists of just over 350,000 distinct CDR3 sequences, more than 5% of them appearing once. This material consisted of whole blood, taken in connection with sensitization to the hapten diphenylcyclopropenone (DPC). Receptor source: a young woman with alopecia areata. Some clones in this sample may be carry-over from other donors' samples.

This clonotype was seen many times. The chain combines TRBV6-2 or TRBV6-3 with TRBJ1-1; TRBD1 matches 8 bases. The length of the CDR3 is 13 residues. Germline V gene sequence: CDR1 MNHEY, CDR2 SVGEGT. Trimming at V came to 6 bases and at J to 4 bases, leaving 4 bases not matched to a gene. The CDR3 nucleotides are TGTGCCAGCAGGGACAGGGAGTTCACTGAAGCTTTCTTT. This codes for CASRDREFTEAFF.

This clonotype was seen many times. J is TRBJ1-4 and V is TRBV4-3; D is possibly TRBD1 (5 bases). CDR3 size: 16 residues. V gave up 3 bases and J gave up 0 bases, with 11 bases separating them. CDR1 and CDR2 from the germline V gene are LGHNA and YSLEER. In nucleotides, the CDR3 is TGCGCCAGCAGCCATCACGGGACCACAACTAATGAAAAACTGTTTTTT. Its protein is CASSHHGTTTNEKLFF.

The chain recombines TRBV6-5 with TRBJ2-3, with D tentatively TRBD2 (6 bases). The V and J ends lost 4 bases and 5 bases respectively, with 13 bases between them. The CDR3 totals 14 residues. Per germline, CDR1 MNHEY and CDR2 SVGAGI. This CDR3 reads CASSSGWGVDTQYF. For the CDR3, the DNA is TGTGCCAGCAGTTCGGGGTGGGGGGTAGATACGCAGTATTTT.

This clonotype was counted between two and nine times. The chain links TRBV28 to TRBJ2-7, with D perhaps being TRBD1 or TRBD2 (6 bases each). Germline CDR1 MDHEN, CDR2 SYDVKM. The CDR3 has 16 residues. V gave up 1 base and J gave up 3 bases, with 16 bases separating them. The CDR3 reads CASSLSSGGRIYEQYF. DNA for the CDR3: TGTGCCAGCAGTTTATCCTCCGGGGGCCGAATCTACGAGCAGTACTTC.

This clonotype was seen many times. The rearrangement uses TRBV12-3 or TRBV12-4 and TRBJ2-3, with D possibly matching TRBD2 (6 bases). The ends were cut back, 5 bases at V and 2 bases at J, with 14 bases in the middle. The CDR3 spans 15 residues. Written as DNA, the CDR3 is TGTGCCAGCAGTCCGGGACTGCCGAACACAGATACGCAGTATTTT. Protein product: CASSPGLPNTDTQYF.

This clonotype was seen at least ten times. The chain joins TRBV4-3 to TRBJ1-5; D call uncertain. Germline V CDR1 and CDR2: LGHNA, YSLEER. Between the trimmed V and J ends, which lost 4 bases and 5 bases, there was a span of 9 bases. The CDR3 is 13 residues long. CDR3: CASSPDGDQPQHF. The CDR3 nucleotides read TGCGCCAGCAGCCCTGACGGGGATCAGCCCCAGCATTTT.

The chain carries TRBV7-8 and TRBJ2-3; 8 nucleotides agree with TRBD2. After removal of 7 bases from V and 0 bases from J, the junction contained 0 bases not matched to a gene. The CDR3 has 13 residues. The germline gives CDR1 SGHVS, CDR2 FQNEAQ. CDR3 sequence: CASKRGSTDTQYF. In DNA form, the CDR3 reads TGTGCCAGCAAGCGGGGGAGCACAGATACGCAGTATTTT.

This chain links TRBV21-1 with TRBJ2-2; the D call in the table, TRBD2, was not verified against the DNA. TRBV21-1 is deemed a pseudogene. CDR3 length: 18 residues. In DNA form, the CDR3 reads TGTGCCAGCAGCTTCGAGGGGGTAGCGGGGTCGGACACCGGGGAGCTGTTTTTT. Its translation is CASSFEGVAGSDTGELFF.

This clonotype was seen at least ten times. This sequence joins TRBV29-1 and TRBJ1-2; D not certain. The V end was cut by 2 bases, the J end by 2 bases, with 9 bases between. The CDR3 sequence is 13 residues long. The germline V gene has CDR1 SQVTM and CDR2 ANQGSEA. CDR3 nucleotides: TGCAGCGTTGAACGGCAGCTAAACTATGGCTACACCTTC. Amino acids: CSVERQLNYGYTF.

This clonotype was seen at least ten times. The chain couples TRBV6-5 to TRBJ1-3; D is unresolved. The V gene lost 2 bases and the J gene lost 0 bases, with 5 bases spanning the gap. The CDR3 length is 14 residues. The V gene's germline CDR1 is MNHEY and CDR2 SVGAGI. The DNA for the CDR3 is TGTGCCAGCAGTTACGGTACCTCTGGAAACACCATATATTTT. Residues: CASSYGTSGNTIYF.

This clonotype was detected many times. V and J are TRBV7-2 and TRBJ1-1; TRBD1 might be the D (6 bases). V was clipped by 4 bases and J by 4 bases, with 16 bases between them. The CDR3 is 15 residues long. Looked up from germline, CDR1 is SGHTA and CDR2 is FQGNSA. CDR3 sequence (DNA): TGTGCCAGCAGCTCCGCCGCAGGGGTGGGCACTGAAGCTTTCTTT. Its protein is CASSSAAGVGTEAFF. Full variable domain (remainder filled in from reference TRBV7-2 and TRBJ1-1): GAGVSQSPSNKVTEKGKDVELRCDPISGHTALYWYRQSLGQGLEFLIYFQGNSAPDKSGLPSDRFSAERTGGSVSTLTIQRTQQEDSAVYLCASSSAAGVGTEAFFGQGTRLTVV.

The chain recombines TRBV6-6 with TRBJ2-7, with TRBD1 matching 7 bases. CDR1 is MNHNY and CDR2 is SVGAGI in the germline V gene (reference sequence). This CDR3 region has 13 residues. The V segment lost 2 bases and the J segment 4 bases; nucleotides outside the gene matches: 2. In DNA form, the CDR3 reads TGTGCCAGCAGTTACAGGGGGCGATACGAGCAGTACTTC. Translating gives CASSYRGRYEQYF.

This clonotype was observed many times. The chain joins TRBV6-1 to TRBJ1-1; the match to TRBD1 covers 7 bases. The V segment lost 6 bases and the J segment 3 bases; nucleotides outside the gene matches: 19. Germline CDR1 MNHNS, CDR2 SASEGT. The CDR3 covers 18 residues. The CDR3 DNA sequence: TGTGCCAGCAGACTAGGAGGGCCCGTGGGGCAGGGGGACACTGAAGCTTTCTTT. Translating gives CASRLGGPVGQGDTEAFF.

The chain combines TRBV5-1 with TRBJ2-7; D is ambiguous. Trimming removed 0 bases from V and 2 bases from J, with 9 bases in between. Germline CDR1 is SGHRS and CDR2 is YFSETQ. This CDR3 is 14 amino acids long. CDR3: CASSLGAPPYEQYF. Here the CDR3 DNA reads TGCGCCAGCAGCTTGGGAGCACCTCCCTACGAGCAGTACTTC. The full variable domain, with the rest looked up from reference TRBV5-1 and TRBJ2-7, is KAGVTQTPRYLIKTRGQQVTLSCSPISGHRSVSWYQQTPGQGLQFLFEYFSETQRNKGNFPGRFSGRQFSNSRSEMNVSTLELGDSALYLCASSLGAPPYEQYFGPGTRLTVT.

The CDR3 bases are TGTGCCAGCAGTTACAAGGGATCCGGGGCCAACGTCCTGACTTTC. Amino acid sequence: CASSYKGSGANVLTF. This chain connects TRBV6-2 or TRBV6-3 to TRBJ2-6; no clear D gene. Germline CDR1 is MNHEY and CDR2 is SVGEGT. With 2 bases removed from V and 4 bases from J, the gap between germline ends came to 9 bases. The CDR3 has 15 residues.

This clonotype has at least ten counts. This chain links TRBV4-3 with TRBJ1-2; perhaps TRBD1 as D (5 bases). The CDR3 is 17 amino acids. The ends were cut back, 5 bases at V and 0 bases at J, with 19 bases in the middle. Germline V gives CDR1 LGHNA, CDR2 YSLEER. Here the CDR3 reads CASSKAPPQGTNYGYTF. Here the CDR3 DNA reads TGCGCCAGCAGCAAAGCCCCACCTCAGGGAACTAACTATGGCTACACCTTC.

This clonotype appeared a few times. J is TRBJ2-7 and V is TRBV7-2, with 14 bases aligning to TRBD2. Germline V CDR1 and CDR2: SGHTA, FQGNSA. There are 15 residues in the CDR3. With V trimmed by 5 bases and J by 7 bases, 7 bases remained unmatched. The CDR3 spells CASSPGLAGGEEQYF. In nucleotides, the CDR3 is TGTGCCAGCAGCCCCGGACTAGCGGGGGGTGAAGAGCAGTACTTC.

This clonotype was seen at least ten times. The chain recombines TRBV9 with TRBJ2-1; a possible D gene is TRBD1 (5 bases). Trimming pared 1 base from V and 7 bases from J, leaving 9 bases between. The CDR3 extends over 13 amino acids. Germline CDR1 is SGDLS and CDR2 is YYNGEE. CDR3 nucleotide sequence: TGTGCCAGCAGCGTACAGGGCCCGAATGAGCAGTTCTTC. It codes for CASSVQGPNEQFF.

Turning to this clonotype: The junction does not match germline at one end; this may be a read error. The CDR3 coding sequence is TGTACCAGCAGCTCCGCTGATGAGCAGTTCTTC. Protein product: CTSSSADEQFF. This chain links TRBV14 with TRBJ2-1; D not resolved. Germline-derived CDR1 and CDR2 are SGHDN and FVKESK. This CDR3 spans 11 amino acids.

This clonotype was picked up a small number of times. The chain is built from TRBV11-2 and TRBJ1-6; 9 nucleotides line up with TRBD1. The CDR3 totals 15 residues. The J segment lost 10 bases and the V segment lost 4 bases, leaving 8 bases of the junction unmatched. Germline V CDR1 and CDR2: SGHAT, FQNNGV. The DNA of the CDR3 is TGTGCCAGCAGCTCAGGGGACAGGGTAAACTCACCCCTCCACTTT. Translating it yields CASSSGDRVNSPLHF.

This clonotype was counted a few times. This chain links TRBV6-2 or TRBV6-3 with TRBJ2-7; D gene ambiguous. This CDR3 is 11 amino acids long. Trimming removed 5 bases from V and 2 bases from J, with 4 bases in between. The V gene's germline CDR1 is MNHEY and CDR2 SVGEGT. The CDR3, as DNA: TGTGCCAGCAGTACTGCCTACGAGCAGTACTTC. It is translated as CASSTAYEQYF.

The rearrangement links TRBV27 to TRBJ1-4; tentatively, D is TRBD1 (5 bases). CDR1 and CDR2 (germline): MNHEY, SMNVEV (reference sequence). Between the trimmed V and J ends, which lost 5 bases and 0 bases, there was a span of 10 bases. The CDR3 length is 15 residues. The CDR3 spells CASSPLTATNEKLFF. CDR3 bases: TGTGCCAGCAGTCCATTGACAGCAACTAATGAAAAACTGTTTTTT.

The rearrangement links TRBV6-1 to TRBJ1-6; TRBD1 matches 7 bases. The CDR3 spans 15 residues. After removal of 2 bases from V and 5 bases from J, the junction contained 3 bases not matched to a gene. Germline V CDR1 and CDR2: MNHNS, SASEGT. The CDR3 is CASSERQGHNSPLHF. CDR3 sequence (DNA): TGTGCCAGCAGTGAACGACAGGGTCATAATTCACCCCTCCACTTT.

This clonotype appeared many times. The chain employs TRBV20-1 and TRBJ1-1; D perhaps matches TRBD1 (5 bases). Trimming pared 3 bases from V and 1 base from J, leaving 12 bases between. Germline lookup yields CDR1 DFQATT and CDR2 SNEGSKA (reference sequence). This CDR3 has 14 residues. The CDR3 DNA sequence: TGCAGTGCTAGGGGGGATCGGTGGAACACTGAAGCTTTCTTT. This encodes CSARGDRWNTEAFF.

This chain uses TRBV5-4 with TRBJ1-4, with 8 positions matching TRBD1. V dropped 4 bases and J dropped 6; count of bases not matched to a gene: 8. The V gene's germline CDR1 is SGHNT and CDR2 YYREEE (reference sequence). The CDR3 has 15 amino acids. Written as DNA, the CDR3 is TGTGCCAGCAGCATCTGGACAGGGTTAGATGAAAAACTGTTTTTT. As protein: CASSIWTGLDEKLFF. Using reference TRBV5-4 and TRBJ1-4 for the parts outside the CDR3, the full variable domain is ETGVTQSPTHLIKTRGQQVTLRCSSQSGHNTVSWYQQALGQGPQFIFQYYREEENGRGNFPPRFSGLQFPNYSSELNVNALELDDSALYLCASSIWTGLDEKLFFGSGTQLSVL.

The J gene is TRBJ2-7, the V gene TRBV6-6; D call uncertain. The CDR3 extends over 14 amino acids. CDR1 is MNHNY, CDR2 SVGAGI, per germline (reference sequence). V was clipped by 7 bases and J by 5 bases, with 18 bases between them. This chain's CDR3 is CASNGPNGLDEQYF. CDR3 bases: TGTGCCAGCAACGGGCCCAACGGTCTCGACGAGCAGTACTTC.

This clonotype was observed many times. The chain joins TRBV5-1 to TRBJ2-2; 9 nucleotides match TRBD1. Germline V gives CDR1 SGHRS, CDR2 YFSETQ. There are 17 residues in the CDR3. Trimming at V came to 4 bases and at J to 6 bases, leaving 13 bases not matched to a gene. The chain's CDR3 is CASSGSSQGAQSGELFF. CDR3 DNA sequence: TGCGCCAGCAGCGGGAGTTCACAGGGGGCGCAGTCCGGGGAGCTGTTTTTT. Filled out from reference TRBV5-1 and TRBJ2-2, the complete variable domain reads KAGVTQTPRYLIKTRGQQVTLSCSPISGHRSVSWYQQTPGQGLQFLFEYFSETQRNKGNFPGRFSGRQFSNSRSEMNVSTLELGDSALYLCASSGSSQGAQSGELFFGEGSRLTVL.